This is a list of T cell receptor beta chains from one sample in a study of post-analysis software for immune sequencing data. TCRdb independently ran MiXCR on the PCR reads; one entry per CDR3 protein. The sample has about half a million distinct CDR3 sequences, roughly 46% seen once. What was sequenced was blood. The receptors here all came from a girl aged 5 to 17 with multiple sclerosis. Each CDR3 is given with its conserved first and last residue. A D gene is named only where the DNA matches it firmly. Not every row has a clone size; where given, it reads once, few, many or a size class.

J: TRBJ2-7; D: -; V: TRBV7-3; size: -; DNA: TGTGCCAGCAGCCTACAGGGTACCGAGCAGTACTTC; CDR3: CASSLQGTEQYF
J: TRBJ2-5; D: TRBD2; V: TRBV7-9; size: -; DNA: TGTGCCAGCAGCGCCGAGACTAGCTCCCTAAGGGAGACCCAGTACTTC; CDR3: CASSAETSSLRETQYF
J: TRBJ2-3; D: -; V: TRBV7-9; size: -; DNA: TGTGCCAGCAGCCCCATGGCCTTCGGCACAGATACGCAGTATTTT; CDR3: CASSPMAFGTDTQYF
J: TRBJ1-2; D: -; V: TRBV5-1; size: -; DNA: TGCGCCAGCAGCAACCCCACCTCAGGGGCCGGTGGCTACACCTTC; CDR3: CASSNPTSGAGGYTF
J: TRBJ2-7; D: TRBD1; V: TRBV7-6; size: few; DNA: TGTGCCAGCAGCTTGCCTCCGGGACAGGGAGCCCCTTCCCCTCTCTACGAGCAGTACTTC; CDR3: CASSLPPGQGAPSPLYEQYF
J: TRBJ1-4; D: -; V: TRBV20-1; size: -; DNA: TGCAGTGTTAGAGATTCGGCTTCAACTAATGAAAAACTGTTTTTT; CDR3: CSVRDSASTNEKLFF
J: TRBJ1-5; D: -; V: TRBV7-6; size: -; DNA: TGTGCCAGCAGCCCTGAAGGGGTGGGCAATCAGCCCCAGCATTTT; CDR3: CASSPEGVGNQPQHF
J: TRBJ2-5; D: TRBD1; V: TRBV6-4; size: -; DNA: TGTGCCAGCAGTTCGACAGGGGTTGAACAAGAGACCCAGTACTTC; CDR3: CASSSTGVEQETQYF
J: TRBJ1-2; D: -; V: TRBV29-1; size: -; DNA: TGCAGCGTTGGGCAGGTCCTAGGGTATGGCTACACCTTC; CDR3: CSVGQVLGYGYTF
J: TRBJ2-7; D: -; V: TRBV20-1; size: -; DNA: TGCAGTGCTAGAGATAATCGGGCCAGGAGCTCCTACGAGCAGTACTTC; CDR3: CSARDNRARSSYEQYF
J: TRBJ1-5; D: -; V: TRBV28; size: few; DNA: TGTGCCAGCAGTTTAAGTATGCTTCAGCCCCAGCATTTT; CDR3: CASSLSMLQPQHF
J: TRBJ2-3; D: TRBD2; V: TRBV7-2; size: -; DNA: TGTGCCAGCAGCTTAGAAATTAGCGGGCACACAGATACGCAGTATTTT; CDR3: CASSLEISGHTDTQYF
J: TRBJ2-1; D: TRBD2; V: TRBV29-1; size: -; DNA: TGCAGCGTTGACAAAAAGACTAGCGGGAGGGTACCTCAGTTCTTC; CDR3: CSVDKKTSGRVPQFF
J: TRBJ2-2; D: -; V: TRBV12-3/TRBV12-4; size: -; DNA: TGTGCCAGCAGAGTTTCGAACACCGGGGAGCTGTTTTTT; CDR3: CASRVSNTGELFF
J: TRBJ2-4; D: -; V: TRBV28; size: few; DNA: TGTGCCAGCATCTCTGTGATGGGAACCAACATTCAGTACTTC; CDR3: CASISVMGTNIQYF